This T cell receptor (beta chain) was recovered during a study of beta chain features in type 1 diabetes. Points from the study as a whole: Type 1 diabetes patients had TCRB CDR3s that were shorter (moderately but significantly so) in all four CD4+ subsets.

Per the germline V gene, CDR1 is SGHAT and CDR2 is FQNNGV. The CDR3 loop spans 15 amino acids. The V gene end was trimmed by 3 bases and the J gene end by 6 bases; junction bases not matched to a gene: 4. Expressed TCRB transcripts got sequenced, as all isolated RNA was reverse transcribed. The protocol was immunoSEQ multiplex PCR, while the TCRdb copy is restricted to in-frame clones and leaves out a portion. The sample records 310,000 or so clones, less than 9.5% being singletons. This clone was detected ten times or more. Its antigen is unidentified. The sample taken for sequencing was central memory CD4+ T cells from blood. This rearrangement joins TRBV11-2 to TRBJ2-1; 11 nucleotides match TRBD2. This sequence was found in a woman under 30 in good health. CDR3 sequence: CASSFLLAGANEQFF. The CDR3 nucleotides read TGTGCCAGCAGCTTTTTACTAGCGGGAGCCAATGAGCAGTTCTTC.